Listed here is a single TCR beta chain. The antigen is not known. TCRdb keeps only in-frame clones here, not all; method: immunoSEQ multiplex PCR. The table lists some 43,000 clones, approximately 83% of them singletons. Sampling times: baseline, cycle 4 day 1, cycle 7 day 1. In germline, CDR1 is KGHSH, CDR2 LQKENI. The V gene end was trimmed by 6 bases and the J gene end by 2 bases; junction bases not matched to a gene: 8. The CDR3 contains 16 residues. This sample was taken from a study of OX40 agonist ivuxolimab in advanced cancers. Across the whole study: With a range of roughly 23 to 85, age averaged approximately 60 years, and nearly 85% were male.

Study-wide results and caveats: What antigens the expanded peripheral T cells recognized was never established.

This sequence joins TRBV18 and TRBJ2-7; 12 bases agree with TRBD2. This receptor was taken from an adult with an advanced solid tumor such as melanoma, head and neck, liver or kidney cancer. The sequencing used CD4+ or CD8+ T cells sorted from blood, collected in a trial of the OX40 agonist ivuxolimab. The CDR3 reads CASSQTSGSVAYEQYF. Here the CDR3 DNA reads TGTGCCAGCTCGCAGACTAGCGGGAGTGTCGCCTACGAGCAGTACTTC.